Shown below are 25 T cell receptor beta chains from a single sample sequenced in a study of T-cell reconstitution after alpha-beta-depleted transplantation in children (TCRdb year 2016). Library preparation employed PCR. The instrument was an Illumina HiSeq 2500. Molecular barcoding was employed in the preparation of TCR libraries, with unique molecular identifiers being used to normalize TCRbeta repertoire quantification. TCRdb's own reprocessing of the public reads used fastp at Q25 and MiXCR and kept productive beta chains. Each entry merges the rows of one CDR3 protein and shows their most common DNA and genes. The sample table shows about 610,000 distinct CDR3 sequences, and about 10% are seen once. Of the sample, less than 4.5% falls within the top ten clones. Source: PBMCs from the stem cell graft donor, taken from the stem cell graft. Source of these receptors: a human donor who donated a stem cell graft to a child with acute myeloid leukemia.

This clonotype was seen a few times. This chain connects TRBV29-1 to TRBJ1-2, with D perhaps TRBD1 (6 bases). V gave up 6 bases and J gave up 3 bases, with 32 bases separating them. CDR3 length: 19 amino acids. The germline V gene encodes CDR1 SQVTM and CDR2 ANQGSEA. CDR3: CSVSVPSGGRGERYYGYTF. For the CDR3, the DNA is TGCAGCGTGTCTGTCCCCTCGGGGGGCAGGGGAGAACGGTACTATGGCTACACCTTC.

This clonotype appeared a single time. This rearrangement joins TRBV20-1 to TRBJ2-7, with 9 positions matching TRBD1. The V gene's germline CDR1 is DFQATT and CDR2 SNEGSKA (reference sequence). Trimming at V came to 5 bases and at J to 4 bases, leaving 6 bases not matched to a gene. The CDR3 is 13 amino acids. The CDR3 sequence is CSACPGQGYEQYF. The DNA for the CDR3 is TGCAGTGCTTGCCCGGGACAGGGATACGAGCAGTACTTC.

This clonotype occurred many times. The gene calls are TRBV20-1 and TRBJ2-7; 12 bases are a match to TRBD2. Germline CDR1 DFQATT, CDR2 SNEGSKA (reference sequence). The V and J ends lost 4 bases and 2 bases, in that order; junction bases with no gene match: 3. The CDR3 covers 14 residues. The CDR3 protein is CSATPSGRAYEQYF. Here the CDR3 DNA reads TGCAGTGCTACCCCTAGCGGGAGGGCCTACGAGCAGTACTTC.

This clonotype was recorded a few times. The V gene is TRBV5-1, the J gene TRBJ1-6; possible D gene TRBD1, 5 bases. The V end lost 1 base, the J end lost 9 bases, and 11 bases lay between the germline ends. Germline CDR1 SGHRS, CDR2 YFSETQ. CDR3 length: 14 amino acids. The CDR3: CASSLSGPSSPLHF. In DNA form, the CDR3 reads TGCGCCAGCAGCTTGTCAGGGCCATCTTCACCCCTCCACTTT.

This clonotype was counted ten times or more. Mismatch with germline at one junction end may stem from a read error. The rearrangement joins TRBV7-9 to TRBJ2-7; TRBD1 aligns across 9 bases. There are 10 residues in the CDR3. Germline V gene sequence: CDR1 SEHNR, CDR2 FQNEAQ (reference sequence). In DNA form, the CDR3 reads TGTGCCAGCGGGCGACAGGGGGTAACCTTC. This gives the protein CASGRQGVTF.

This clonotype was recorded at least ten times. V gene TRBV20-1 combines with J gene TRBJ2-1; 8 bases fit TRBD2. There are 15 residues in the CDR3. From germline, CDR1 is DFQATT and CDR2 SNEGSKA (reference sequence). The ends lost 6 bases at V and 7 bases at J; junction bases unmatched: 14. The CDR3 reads CSAETGRGALNEQFF. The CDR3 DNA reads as TGCAGTGCCGAAACCGGGAGGGGGGCATTAAATGAGCAGTTCTTC.

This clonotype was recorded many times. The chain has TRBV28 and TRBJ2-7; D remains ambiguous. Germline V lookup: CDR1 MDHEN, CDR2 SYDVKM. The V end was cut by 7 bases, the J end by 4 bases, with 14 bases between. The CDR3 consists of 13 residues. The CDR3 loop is CASIRVLPYEQYF. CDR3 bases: TGTGCCAGCATAAGGGTCCTCCCTTACGAGCAGTACTTC. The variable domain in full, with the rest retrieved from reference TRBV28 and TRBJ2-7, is DVKVTQSSRYLVKRTGEKVFLECVQDMDHENMFWYRQDPGLGLRLIYFSYDVKMKEKGDIPEGYSVSREKKERFSLILESASTNQTSMYLCASIRVLPYEQYFGPGTRLTVT.

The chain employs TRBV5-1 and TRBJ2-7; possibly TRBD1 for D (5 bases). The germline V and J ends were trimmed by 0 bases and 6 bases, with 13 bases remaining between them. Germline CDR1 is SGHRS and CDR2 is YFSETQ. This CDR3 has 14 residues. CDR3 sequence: CASSLGQLTSEQYF. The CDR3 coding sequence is TGCGCCAGCAGCTTGGGACAGCTCACGTCCGAGCAGTACTTC.

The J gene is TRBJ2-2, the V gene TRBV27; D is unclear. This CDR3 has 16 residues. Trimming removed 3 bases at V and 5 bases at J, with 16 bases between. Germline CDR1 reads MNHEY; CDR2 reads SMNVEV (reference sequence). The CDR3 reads CASSFSLGPRTGELFF. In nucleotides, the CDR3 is TGTGCCAGCAGTTTCTCCCTTGGCCCGAGGACCGGGGAGCTGTTTTTT.

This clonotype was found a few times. CDR3 sequence reads: CSASRVRPDTGELFF. CDR3 nucleotides: TGCAGTGCTAGTAGGGTCAGACCAGACACCGGGGAGCTGTTTTTT. The chain links TRBV20-1 to TRBJ2-2; D is uncertain. V shed 3 bases and J shed 3 bases, with 14 bases lying between them. In germline, CDR1 is DFQATT, CDR2 SNEGSKA (reference sequence). The CDR3 runs 15 residues.

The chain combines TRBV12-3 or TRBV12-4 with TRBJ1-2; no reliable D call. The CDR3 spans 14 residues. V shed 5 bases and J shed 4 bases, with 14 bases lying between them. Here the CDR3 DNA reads TGTGCCAGCAGTACGGAGAGTCCTCTCTATGGCTACACCTTC. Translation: CASSTESPLYGYTF.

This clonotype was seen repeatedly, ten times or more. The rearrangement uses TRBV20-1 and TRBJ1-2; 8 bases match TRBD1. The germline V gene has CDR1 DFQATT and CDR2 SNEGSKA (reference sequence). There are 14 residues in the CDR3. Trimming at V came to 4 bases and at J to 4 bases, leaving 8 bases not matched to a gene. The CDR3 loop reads CSATDREKGYGYTF. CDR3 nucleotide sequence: TGCAGTGCTACGGACAGGGAAAAAGGCTATGGCTACACCTTC.

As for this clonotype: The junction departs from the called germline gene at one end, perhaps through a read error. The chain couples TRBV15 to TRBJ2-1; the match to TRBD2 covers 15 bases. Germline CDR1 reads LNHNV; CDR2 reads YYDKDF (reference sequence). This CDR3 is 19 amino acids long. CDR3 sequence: CATSRDLGLAGGSYNEQFF. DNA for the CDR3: TGTGCCACCAGTAGAGATCTGGGACTAGCGGGGGGCTCCTACAATGAGCAGTTCTTC.

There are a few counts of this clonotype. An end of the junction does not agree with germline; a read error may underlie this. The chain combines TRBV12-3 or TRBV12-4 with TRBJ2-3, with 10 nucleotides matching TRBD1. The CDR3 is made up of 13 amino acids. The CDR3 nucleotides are TGTGCCAGCAGTTTAGCAGAGACAGGGGGCCCTAGTTTT. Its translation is CASSLAETGGPSF.

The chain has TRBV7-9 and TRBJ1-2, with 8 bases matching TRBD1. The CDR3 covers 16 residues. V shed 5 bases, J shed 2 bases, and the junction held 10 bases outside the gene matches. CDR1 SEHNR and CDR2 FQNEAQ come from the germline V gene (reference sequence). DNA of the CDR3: TGTGCCAGCAGCCTAGAGACCGGGACAGGCAACTATGGCTACACCTTC. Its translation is CASSLETGTGNYGYTF.

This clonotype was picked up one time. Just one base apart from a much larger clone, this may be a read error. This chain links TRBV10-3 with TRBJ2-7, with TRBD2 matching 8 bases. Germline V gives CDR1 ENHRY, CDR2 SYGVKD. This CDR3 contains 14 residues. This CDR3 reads CAIRGLGDSYKQYF. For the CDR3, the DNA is TGTGCCATCAGGGGACTAGGAGATAGCTACAAGCAGTACTTC.

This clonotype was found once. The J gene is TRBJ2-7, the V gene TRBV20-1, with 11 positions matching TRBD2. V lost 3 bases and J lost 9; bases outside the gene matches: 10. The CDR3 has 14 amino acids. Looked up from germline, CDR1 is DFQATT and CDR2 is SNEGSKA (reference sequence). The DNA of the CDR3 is TGCAGTGCTAGCGCCACTAGCGGGAGAATGGTGCAGTACTTC. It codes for CSASATSGRMVQYF.

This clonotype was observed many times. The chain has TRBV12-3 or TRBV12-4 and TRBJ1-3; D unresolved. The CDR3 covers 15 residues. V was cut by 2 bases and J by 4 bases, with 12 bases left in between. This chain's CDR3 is CASSLTGVGGNTIYF. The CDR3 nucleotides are TGTGCCAGCAGTTTAACCGGGGTCGGAGGAAACACCATATATTTT.

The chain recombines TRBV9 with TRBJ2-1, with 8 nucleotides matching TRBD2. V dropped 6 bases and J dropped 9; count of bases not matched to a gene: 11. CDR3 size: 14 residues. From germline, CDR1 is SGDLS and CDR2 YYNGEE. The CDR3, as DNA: TGTGCCAGCAAGAGTCGGGAGGGCCCGCTTGAGCAGTTCTTC. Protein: CASKSREGPLEQFF. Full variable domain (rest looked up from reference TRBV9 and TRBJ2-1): DSGVTQTPKHLITATGQRVTLRCSPRSGDLSVYWYQQSLDQGLQFLIQYYNGEERAKGNILERFSAQQFPDLHSELNLSSLELGDSALYFCASKSREGPLEQFFGPGTRLTVL.

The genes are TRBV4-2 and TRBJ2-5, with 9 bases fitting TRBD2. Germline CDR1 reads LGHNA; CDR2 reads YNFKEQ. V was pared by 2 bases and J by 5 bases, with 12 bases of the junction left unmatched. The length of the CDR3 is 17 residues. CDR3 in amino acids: CASSQLAGGPSGETQYF. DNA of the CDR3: TGTGCCAGCAGCCAACTGGCGGGAGGGCCCTCGGGGGAGACCCAGTACTTC.

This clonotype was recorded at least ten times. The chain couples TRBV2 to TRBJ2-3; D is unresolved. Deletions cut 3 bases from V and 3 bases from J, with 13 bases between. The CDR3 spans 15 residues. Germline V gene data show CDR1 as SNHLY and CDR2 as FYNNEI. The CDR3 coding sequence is TGTGCCAGCAGTGAGCGGCGGCCTTCTACAGATACGCAGTATTTT. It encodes CASSERRPSTDTQYF.

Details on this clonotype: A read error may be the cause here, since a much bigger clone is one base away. The CDR3 region is CASSLGLAENIQYF. The CDR3, as DNA: TGTGCCAGCAGCTTAGGACTAGCGGAAAACATTCAGTACTTC. This chain uses TRBV7-3 with TRBJ2-4; TRBD2 matches 10 bases. V was pared by 2 bases and J by 5 bases, with 0 bases of the junction left unmatched. The CDR3 is 14 amino acids. Germline V gene lookup returns CDR1 SGHTA and CDR2 FQGTGA.

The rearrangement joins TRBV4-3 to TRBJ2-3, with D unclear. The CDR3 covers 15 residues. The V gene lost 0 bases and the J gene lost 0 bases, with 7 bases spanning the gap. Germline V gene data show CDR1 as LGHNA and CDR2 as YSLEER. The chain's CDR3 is CASSQDLKSTDTQYF. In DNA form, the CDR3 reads TGCGCCAGCAGCCAAGATCTGAAGAGCACAGATACGCAGTATTTT.

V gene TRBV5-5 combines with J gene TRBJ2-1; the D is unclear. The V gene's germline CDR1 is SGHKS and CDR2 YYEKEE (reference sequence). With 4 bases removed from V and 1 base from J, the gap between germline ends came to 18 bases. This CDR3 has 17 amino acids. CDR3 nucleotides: TGTGCCAGCAGCATCCTAGGCCCAGACGTTTCCTACAATGAGCAGTTCTTC. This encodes CASSILGPDVSYNEQFF.

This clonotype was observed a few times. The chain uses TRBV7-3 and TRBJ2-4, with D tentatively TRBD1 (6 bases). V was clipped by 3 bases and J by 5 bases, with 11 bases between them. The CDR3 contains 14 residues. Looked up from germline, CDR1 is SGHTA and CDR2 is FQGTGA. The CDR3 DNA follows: TGTGCCAGCAGCTTGGAACAGGGCCAAAACATTCAGTACTTC. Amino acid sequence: CASSLEQGQNIQYF.